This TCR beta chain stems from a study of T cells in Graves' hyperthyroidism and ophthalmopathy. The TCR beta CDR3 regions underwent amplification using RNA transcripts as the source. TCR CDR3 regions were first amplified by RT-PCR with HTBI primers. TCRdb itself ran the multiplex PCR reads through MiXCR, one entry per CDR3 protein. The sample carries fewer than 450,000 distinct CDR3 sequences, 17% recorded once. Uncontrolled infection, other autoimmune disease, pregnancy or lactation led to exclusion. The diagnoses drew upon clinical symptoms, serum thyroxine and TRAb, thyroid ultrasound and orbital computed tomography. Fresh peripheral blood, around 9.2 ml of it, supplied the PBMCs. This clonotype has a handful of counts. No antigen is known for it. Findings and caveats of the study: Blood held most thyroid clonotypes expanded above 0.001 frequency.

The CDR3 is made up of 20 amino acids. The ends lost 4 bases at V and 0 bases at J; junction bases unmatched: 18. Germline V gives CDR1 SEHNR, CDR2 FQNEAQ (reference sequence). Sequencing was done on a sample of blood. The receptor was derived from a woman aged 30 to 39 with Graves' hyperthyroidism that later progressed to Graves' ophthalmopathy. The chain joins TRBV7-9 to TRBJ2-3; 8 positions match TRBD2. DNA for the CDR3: TGTGCCAGCAGCTCCATCCTCTCGGGCGGGAGGCATACTAGCACAGATACGCAGTATTTT. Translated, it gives CASSSILSGGRHTSTDTQYF.